The entry that follows covers one T cell receptor beta chain sequence. These data belong to a study of blood T cell repertoires in COVID-19. Trimming removed 0 bases from V and 2 bases from J, with 14 bases in between. The CDR3 is 16 amino acids. Germline CDR1 and CDR2: SGHRS and YFSETQ. This table comes from immunoSEQ multiplex PCR, and its TCRdb copy is limited to in-frame clones, with some not included. Of roughly 110,000 clones detected, roughly 90% appear once; the ten largest clones hold 4.9%. The material sequenced was peripheral blood. V is TRBV5-1 and J is TRBJ1-2; D is undetermined. This TCR was sampled from a man aged 35-49 years with active or convalescent COVID-19. CDR3 in DNA: TGCGCCAGCAGCTTGGGCACAGTTGGTGGGAACTATGGCTACACCTTC. It translates to CASSLGTVGGNYGYTF.